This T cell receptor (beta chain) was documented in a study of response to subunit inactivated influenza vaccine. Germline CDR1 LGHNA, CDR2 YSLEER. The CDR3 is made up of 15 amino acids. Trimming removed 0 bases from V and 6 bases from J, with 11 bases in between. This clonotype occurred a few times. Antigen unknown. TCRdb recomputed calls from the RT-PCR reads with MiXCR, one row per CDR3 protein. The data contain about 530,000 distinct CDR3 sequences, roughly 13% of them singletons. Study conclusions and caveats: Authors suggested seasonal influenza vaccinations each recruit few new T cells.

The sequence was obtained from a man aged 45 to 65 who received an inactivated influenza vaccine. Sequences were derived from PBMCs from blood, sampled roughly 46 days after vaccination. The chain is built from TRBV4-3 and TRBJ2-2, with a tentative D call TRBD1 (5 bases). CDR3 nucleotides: TGCGCCAGCAGCCAAGATTTAAGGGGATCCGGGGAGCTGTTTTTT. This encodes CASSQDLRGSGELFF.